This T cell receptor beta chain was identified during a study of T-cell memory formation after mild COVID-19. General study results and limits: Those CD4+ clones that contracted were mainly in CM and EM (CD8+ ones in EMRA).

V gave up 3 bases and J gave up 0 bases, with 6 bases separating them. In germline, CDR1 is SGDLS, CDR2 YYNGEE. CDR3 length: 13 amino acids. This clonotype was counted between two and nine times. No antigen is known for it. The authors produced TCR alpha and TCR beta cDNA libraries with sample barcodes and UMIs by 5'RACE using constant-segment primers. TCRdb reprocessed the 5' RACE reads via MiXCR and lists one record per CDR3 protein. The table has around 450,000 distinct CDR3 sequences, around 20% seen once. Sequenced: PBMCs or a T cell subset sorted from them (not recorded which). This rearrangement joins TRBV9 to TRBJ2-5; no clear D gene. The origin of this receptor is an adult woman who had mild COVID-19 (a few samples of this study predate the infection). Cell type and time point are not known. CDR3 in amino acids: CASSAQYQETQYF. CDR3 DNA sequence: TGTGCCAGCAGCGCCCAGTACCAAGAGACCCAGTACTTC.